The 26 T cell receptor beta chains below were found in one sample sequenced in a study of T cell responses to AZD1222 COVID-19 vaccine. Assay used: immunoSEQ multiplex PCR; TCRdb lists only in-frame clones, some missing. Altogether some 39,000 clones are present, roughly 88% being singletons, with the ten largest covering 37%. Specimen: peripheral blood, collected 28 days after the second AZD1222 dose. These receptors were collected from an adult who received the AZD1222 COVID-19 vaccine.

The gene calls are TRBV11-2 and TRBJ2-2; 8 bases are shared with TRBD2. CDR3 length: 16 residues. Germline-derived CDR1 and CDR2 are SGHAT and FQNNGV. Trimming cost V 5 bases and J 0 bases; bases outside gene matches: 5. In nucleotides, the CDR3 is TGTGCCAGCAGCCGGCAGCGGGGGCCGAACACCGGGGAGCTGTTTTTT. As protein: CASSRQRGPNTGELFF.

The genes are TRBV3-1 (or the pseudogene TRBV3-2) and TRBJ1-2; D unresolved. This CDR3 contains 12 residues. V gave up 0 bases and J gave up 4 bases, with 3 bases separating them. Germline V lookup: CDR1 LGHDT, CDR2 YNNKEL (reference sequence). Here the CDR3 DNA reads TGTGCCAGCAGCCAAGACGTCTATGGCTACACCTTC. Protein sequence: CASSQDVYGYTF.

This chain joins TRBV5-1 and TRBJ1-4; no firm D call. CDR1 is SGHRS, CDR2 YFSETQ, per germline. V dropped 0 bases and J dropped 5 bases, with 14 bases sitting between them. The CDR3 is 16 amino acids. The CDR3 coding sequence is TGCGCCAGCAGCTTGGCGGACGGATCACTGAATGAAAAACTGTTTTTT. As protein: CASSLADGSLNEKLFF.

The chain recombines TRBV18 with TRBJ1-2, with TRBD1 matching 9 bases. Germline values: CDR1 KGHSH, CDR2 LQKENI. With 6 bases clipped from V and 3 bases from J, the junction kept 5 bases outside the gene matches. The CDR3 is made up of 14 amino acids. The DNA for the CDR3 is TGTGCCAGCTCGTCACAGGGGGCGTACTATGGCTACACCTTC. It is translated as CASSSQGAYYGYTF. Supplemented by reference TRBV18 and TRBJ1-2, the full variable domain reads NAGVMQNPRHLVRRRGQEARLRCSPMKGHSHVYWYRQLPEEGLKFMVYLQKENIIDESGMPKERFSAEFPKEGPSILRIQQVVRGDSAAYFCASSSQGAYYGYTFGSGTRLTVV.

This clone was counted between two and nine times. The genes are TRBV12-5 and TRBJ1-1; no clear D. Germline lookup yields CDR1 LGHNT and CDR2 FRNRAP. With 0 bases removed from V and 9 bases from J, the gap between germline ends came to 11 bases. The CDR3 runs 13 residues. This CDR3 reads CASGLVRGPQAFF. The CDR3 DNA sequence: TGTGCTAGTGGTTTGGTACGAGGGCCGCAAGCTTTCTTT.

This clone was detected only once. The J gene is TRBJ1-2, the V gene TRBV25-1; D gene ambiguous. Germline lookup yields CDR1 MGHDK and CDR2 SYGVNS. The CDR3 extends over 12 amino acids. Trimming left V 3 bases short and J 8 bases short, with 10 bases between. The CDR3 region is CASSDLGDGYTF. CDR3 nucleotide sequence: TGTGCCAGCAGTGACTTAGGTGACGGCTACACCTTC.

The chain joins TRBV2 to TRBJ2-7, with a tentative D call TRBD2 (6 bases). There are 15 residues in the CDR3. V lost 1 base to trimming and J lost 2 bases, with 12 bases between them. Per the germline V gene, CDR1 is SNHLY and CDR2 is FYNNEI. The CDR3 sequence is CASSEVAGKTYEQYF. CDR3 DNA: TGTGCCAGCAGTGAAGTCGCGGGGAAGACCTACGAGCAGTACTTC. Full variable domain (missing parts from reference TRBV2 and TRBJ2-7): EPEVTQTPSHQVTQMGQEVILRCVPISNHLYFYWYRQILGQKVEFLVSFYNNEISEKSEIFDDQFSVERPDGSNFTLKIRSTKLEDSAMYFCASSEVAGKTYEQYFGPGTRLTVT.

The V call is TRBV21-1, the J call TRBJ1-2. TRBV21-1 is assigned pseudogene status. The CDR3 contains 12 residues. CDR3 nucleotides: TGTGCCAGCAGCAAGGTGCCTTATGGCTACACCTTC. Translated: CASSKVPYGYTF.

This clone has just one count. DNA for the CDR3: TGTGCCAGCAGTTACCCGCAGGCCCCTCCCCACGAGCAGTACTTC. Translating gives CASSYPQAPPHEQYF. This chain connects TRBV6-2 or TRBV6-3 to TRBJ2-7, with no clear D. Germline CDR1 is MNHEY and CDR2 is SVGEGT. Deletions cut 2 bases from V and 5 bases from J, with 16 bases between. The length of the CDR3 is 15 residues.

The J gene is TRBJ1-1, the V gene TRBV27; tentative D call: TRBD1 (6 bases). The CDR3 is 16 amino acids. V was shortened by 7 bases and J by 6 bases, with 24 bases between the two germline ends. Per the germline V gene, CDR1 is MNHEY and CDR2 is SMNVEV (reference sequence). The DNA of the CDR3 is TGTGCCAGCACCCCCCGGGGGCGCGTAACGGGCCCTGAAGCTTTCTTT. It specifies CASTPRGRVTGPEAFF.

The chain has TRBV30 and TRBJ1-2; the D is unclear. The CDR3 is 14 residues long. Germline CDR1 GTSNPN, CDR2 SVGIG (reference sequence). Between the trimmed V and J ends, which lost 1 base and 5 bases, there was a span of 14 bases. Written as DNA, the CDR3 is TGTGCCTGGAGTGGGCCCGGAGCTTCATATGGCTACACCTTC. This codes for CAWSGPGASYGYTF.

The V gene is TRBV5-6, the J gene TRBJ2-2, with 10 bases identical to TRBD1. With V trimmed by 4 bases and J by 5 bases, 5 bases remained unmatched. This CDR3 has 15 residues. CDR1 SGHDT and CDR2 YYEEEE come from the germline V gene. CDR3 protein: CASSPGQGVTGELFF. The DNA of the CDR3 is TGTGCCAGCAGCCCCGGACAGGGGGTGACCGGGGAGCTGTTTTTT.

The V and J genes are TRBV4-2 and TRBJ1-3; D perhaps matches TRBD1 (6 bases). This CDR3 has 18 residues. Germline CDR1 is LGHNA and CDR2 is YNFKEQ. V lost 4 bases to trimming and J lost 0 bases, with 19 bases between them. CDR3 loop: CASSPLGGGGLSGNTIYF. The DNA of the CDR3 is TGTGCCAGCAGCCCACTCGGCGGCGGGGGCCTCTCTGGAAACACCATATATTTT.

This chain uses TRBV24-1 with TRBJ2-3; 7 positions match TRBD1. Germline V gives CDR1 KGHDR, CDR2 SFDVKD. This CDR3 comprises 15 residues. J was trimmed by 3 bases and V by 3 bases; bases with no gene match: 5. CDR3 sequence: CATSDRQGVTDTQYF. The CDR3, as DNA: TGTGCCACCAGTGATCGACAGGGAGTAACAGATACGCAGTATTTT.

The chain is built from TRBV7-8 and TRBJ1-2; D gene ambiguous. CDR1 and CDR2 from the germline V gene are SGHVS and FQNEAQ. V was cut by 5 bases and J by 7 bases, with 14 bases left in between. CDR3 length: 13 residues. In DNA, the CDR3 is TGTGCCAGCAGCGAAGCAAGTTCGGGTGGCTACACCTTC. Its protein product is CASSEASSGGYTF.

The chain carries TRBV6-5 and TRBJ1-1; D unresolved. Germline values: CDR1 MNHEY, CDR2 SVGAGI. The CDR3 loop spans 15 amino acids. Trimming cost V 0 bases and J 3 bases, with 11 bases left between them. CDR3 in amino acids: CASSYSRVGDTEAFF. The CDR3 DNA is TGTGCCAGCAGTTACTCTAGGGTTGGGGACACTGAAGCTTTCTTT.

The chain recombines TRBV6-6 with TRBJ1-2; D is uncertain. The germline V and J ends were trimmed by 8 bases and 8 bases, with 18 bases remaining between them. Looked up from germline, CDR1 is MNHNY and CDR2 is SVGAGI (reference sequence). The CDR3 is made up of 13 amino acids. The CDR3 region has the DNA TGTGCCAGCGCATCAAGGGAGTTAACCGGCTACACCTTC. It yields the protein CASASRELTGYTF.

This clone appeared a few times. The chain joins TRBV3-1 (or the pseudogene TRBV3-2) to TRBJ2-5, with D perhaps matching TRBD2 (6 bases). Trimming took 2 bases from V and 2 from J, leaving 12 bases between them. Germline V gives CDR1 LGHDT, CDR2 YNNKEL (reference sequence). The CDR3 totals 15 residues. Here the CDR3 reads CASSQMSGWQETQYF. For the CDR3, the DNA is TGTGCCAGCAGCCAAATGAGCGGGTGGCAAGAGACCCAGTACTTC.

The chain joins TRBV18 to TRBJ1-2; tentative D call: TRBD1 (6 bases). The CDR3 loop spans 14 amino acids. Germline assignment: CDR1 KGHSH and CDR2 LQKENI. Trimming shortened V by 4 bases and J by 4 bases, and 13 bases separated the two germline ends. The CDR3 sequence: CASSQDGGLYGYTF. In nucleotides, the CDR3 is TGTGCCAGCTCACAGGACGGGGGGCTCTATGGCTACACCTTC.

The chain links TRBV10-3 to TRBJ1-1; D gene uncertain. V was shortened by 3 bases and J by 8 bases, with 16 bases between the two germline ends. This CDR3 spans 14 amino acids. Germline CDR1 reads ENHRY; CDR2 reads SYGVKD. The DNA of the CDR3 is TGTGCCATCAGTGACGGCAGGTTAAGAAGAGAAGCTTTCTTT. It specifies CAISDGRLRREAFF.

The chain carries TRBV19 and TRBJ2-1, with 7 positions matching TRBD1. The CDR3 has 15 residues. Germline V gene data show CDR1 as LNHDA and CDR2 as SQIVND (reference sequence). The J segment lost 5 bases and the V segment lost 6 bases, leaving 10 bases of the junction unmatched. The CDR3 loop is CASRKGRRGNNEQFF. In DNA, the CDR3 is TGTGCCAGTAGGAAGGGTCGCAGGGGGAACAATGAGCAGTTCTTC.

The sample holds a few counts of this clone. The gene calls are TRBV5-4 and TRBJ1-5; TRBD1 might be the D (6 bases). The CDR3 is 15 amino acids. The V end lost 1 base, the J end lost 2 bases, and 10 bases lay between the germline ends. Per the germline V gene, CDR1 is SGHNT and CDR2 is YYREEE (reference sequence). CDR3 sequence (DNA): TGTGCCAGCAGCTTGAAGGGGGGCGGCAATCAGCCCCAGCATTTT. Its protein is CASSLKGGGNQPQHF.

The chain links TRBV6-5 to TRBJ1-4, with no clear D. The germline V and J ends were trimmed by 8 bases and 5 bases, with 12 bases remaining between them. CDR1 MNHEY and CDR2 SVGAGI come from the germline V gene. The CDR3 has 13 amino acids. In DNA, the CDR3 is TGTGCCAGCCTCGGCCAGGAGAATGAAAAACTGTTTTTT. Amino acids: CASLGQENEKLFF.

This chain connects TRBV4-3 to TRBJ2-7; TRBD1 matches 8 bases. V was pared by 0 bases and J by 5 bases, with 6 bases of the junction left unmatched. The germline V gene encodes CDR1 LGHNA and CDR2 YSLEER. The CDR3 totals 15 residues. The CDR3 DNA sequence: TGCGCCAGCAGCCAAGATGGGACAGGCACTAACGAGCAGTACTTC. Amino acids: CASSQDGTGTNEQYF.

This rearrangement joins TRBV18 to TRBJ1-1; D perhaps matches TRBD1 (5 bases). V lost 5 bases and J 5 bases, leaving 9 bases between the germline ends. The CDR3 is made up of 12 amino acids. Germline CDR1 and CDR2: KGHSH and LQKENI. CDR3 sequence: CASSEEGTEAFF. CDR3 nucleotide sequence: TGTGCCAGCTCAGAGGAGGGGACTGAAGCTTTCTTT.

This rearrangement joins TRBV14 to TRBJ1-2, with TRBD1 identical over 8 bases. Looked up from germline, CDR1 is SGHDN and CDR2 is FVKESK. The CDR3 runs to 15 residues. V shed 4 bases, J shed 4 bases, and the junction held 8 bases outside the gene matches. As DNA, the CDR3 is TGTGCCAGCAGCCCGAGACGGACAGGGCCCTATGGCTACACCTTC. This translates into CASSPRRTGPYGYTF. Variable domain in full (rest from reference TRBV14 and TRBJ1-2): EAGVTQFPSHSVIEKGQTVTLRCDPISGHDNLYWYRRVMGKEIKFLLHFVKESKQDESGMPNNRFLAERTGGTYSTLKVQPAELEDSGVYFCASSPRRTGPYGYTFGSGTRLTVV.